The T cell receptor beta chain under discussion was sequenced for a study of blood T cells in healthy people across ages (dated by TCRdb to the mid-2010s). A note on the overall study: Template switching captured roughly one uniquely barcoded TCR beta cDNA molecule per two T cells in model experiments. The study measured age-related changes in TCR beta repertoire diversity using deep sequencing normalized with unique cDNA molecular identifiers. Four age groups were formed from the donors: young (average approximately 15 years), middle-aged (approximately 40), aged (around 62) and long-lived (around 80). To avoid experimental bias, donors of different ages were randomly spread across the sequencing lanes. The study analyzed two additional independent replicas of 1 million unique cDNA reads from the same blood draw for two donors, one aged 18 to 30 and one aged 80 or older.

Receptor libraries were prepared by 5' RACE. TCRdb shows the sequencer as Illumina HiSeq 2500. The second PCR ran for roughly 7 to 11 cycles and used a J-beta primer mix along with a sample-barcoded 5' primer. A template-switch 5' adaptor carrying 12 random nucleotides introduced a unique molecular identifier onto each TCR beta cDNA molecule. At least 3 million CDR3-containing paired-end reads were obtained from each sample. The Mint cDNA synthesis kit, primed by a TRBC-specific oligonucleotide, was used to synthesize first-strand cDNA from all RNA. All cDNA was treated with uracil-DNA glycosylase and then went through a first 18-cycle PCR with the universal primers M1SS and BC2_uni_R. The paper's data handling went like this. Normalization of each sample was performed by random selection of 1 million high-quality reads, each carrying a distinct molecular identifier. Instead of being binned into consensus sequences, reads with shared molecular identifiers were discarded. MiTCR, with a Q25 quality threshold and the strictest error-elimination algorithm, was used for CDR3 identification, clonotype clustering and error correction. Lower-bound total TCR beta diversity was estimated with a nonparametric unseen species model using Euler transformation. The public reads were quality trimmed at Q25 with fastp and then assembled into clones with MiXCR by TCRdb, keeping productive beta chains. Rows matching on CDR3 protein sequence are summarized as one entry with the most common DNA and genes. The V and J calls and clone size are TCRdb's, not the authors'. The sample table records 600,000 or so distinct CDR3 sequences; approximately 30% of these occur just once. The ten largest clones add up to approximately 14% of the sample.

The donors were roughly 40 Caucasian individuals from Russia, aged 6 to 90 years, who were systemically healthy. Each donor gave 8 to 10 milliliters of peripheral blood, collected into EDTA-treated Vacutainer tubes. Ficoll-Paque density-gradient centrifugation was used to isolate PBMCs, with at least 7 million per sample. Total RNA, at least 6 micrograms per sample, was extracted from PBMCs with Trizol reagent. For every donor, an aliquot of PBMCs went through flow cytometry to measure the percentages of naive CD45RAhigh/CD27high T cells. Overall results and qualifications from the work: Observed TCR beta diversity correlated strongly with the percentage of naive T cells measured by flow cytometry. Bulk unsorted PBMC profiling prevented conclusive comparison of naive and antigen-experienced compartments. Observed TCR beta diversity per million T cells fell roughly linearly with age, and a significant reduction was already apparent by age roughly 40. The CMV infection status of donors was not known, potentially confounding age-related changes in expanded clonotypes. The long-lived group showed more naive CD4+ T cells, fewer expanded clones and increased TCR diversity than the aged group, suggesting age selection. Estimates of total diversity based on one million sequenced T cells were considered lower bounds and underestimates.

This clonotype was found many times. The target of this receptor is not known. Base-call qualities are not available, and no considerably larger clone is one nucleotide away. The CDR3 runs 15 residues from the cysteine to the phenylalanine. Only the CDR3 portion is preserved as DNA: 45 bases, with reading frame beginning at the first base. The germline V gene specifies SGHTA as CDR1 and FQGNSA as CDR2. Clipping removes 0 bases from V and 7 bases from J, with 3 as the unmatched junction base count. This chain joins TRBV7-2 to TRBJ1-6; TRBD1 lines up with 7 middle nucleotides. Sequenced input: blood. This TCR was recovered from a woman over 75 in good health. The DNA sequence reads TGTGCCAGCAGCTTAGCGCAGGGGGGAAATTCACCCCTCCACTTT. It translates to CASSLAQGGNSPLHF.